Following are 22 T cell receptor beta chains from one sample sequenced in a study of T cells in Graves' hyperthyroidism and ophthalmopathy. What was amplified from RNA transcripts were TCR beta CDR3 regions. A set of HTBI primers served as the primers for a first-round RT-PCR of the TCR CDR3. From the multiplex PCR reads, TCRdb called clonotypes with MiXCR, one entry per CDR3 protein. The sample lists 300,000 to 500,000 distinct CDR3 sequences; about an eighth were seen once. Sample: blood. The receptors shown here come from a man aged 45 to 65 with Graves' ophthalmopathy.

This clonotype was counted at least ten times. The chain combines TRBV27 with TRBJ2-7, with 13 positions matching TRBD2. The CDR3 is 17 residues long. The ends lost 5 bases at V and 7 bases at J; junction bases unmatched: 14. Germline loops: CDR1 MNHEY, CDR2 SMNVEV (reference sequence). CDR3 sequence: CASSRGTSGKGTVEQYF. CDR3 DNA: TGTGCCAGCAGTAGAGGGACTAGCGGGAAGGGAACGGTAGAGCAGTACTTC.

In this sample, this clonotype turned up many times. The chain has TRBV6-1 and TRBJ2-1, with unresolved D. Germline CDR1 reads MNHNS; CDR2 reads SASEGT. The CDR3 covers 15 residues. Trimming stripped 8 bases from V and 0 bases from J, with 14 bases between. This chain's CDR3 is CASGMLSSSYNEQFF. The DNA for the CDR3 is TGTGCCAGCGGAATGCTCTCGAGCTCCTACAATGAGCAGTTCTTC.

This clonotype was seen ten or more times. The genes are TRBV5-1 and TRBJ1-3, with 8 bases fitting TRBD1. V was clipped by 3 bases and J by 0 bases; unmatched bases: 2. CDR1 and CDR2 (germline): SGHRS, YFSETQ. The CDR3 sequence is 15 residues long. The CDR3, as DNA: TGCGCCAGCAGCTCGGGGACAGGCTCTGGAAACACCATATATTTT. Amino acids: CASSSGTGSGNTIYF.

The gene calls are TRBV20-1 and TRBJ1-5, with TRBD1 identical over 10 bases. The length of the CDR3 is 12 residues. Trimming took 6 bases from V and 7 from J; bases not matched to a gene: 3. Germline-derived CDR1 and CDR2 are DFQATT and SNEGSKA (reference sequence). The CDR3 region has the DNA TGCAGTGCGACAGGGGGCCGACAGCCCCAGCATTTT. Its translation: CSATGGRQPQHF.

This clonotype was picked up a small number of times. V gene TRBV5-1 combines with J gene TRBJ1-2; 10 nucleotides match TRBD1. CDR3 length equals 16 residues. The V gene end was trimmed by 2 bases and the J gene end by 4 bases; junction bases not matched to a gene: 8. Germline V gene lookup returns CDR1 SGHRS and CDR2 YFSETQ. CDR3 in amino acids: CASSFKTGGNVYGYTF. CDR3 coding DNA: TGCGCCAGCAGCTTCAAGACAGGGGGCAACGTCTATGGCTACACCTTC.

At least ten counts were recorded for this clonotype. The chain recombines TRBV6-1 with TRBJ2-7; 14 bases agree with TRBD2. Germline CDR1 reads MNHNS; CDR2 reads SASEGT. The CDR3 runs 17 residues. Unmatched junction bases numbered 13, after V lost 6 bases and J lost 6 bases. The CDR3 sequence is CASRAGTSGRTPGEQYF. CDR3 sequence (DNA): TGTGCCAGCAGGGCCGGGACTAGCGGGAGAACTCCCGGCGAGCAGTACTTC.

Only a few counts were recorded for this clonotype. The J gene is TRBJ2-1, the V gene TRBV19; D unclear. Germline CDR1 is LNHDA and CDR2 is SQIVND (reference sequence). The CDR3 has 12 residues. Trimming stripped 5 bases from V and 7 bases from J, with 9 bases between. For the CDR3, the DNA is TGTGCCAGTAGTCATCAGGCTAATGAGCAGTTCTTC. Residues: CASSHQANEQFF. Full variable domain (remainder filled in from reference TRBV19 and TRBJ2-1): DGGITQSPKYLFRKEGQNVTLSCEQNLNHDAMYWYRQDPGQGLRLIYYSQIVNDFQKGDIAEGYSVSREKKESFPLTVTSAQKNPTAFYLCASSHQANEQFFGPGTRLTVL.

This clonotype was observed many times. The V gene is TRBV12-3 or TRBV12-4, the J gene TRBJ2-1, with no clear D. The CDR3 runs to 11 residues. V was pared by 6 bases and J by 9 bases, with 9 bases between. The CDR3: CASRQDGEQFF. The CDR3 coding sequence is TGTGCCAGCAGACAAGACGGTGAGCAGTTCTTC.

The chain carries TRBV2 and TRBJ1-2; D is possibly TRBD1 (5 bases). V dropped 4 bases and J dropped 7 bases, with 16 bases sitting between them. The CDR3 sequence is 14 residues long. The germline gives CDR1 SNHLY, CDR2 FYNNEI. The CDR3 region is CASSGGGTLGGYTF. In DNA, the CDR3 is TGTGCCAGCAGTGGCGGTGGGACTCTGGGTGGCTACACCTTC.

This clonotype appeared many times. The V call is TRBV2, the J call TRBJ2-5, with a tentative D call TRBD1 (5 bases). Germline CDR1 and CDR2: SNHLY and FYNNEI. This CDR3 comprises 15 residues. Trimming shortened V by 3 bases and J by 5 bases, and 16 bases separated the two germline ends. DNA of the CDR3: TGTGCCAGCAGTGAGGTGGACAACTTGTTTGAGACCCAGTACTTC. Translating gives CASSEVDNLFETQYF.

The table lists this clonotype with a few counts. The chain couples TRBV5-1 to TRBJ2-5; D remains unclear. The CDR3 covers 12 residues. Germline loops: CDR1 SGHRS, CDR2 YFSETQ. V was pared by 1 base and J by 3 bases, with 4 bases between. CDR3 DNA: TGCGCCAGCAGCTTGAGGAAAGAGACCCAGTACTTC. Translating gives CASSLRKETQYF.

As to this clonotype: At one end, the junction sequence differs from germline, possibly due to a read error. The chain employs TRBV7-9 and TRBJ2-6; 11 bases match TRBD1. Germline assignment: CDR1 SEHNR and CDR2 FQNEAQ (reference sequence). The CDR3 length is 20 residues. In nucleotides, the CDR3 is TGTGCCGGCAGCTTAGGGGGACAGGGGGAAAGCACCTCTGGGGCCAACGTCCTGACTTTC. Its protein is CAGSLGGQGESTSGANVLTF.

This chain uses TRBV5-1 with TRBJ1-4; D unclear. The CDR3 is made up of 13 amino acids. The germline V gene has CDR1 SGHRS and CDR2 YFSETQ. V was clipped by 0 bases and J by 13 bases, with 13 bases between them. The CDR3 DNA follows: TGCGCCAGCAGCTTGGCAGGACGAGGCGGACTGTTTTTT. Translating it yields CASSLAGRGGLFF.

In its sample, this clonotype was seen many times. The chain is built from TRBV20-1 and TRBJ2-3; D remains ambiguous. V lost 4 bases to trimming and J lost 5 bases, with 16 bases between them. The germline gives CDR1 DFQATT, CDR2 SNEGSKA (reference sequence). There are 14 residues in the CDR3. The CDR3 bases are TGCAGTGCTACCCCCCCCTCCCACGGAGATACGCAGTATTTT. It translates to CSATPPSHGDTQYF.

The V and J genes are TRBV27 and TRBJ1-2; tentatively, D is TRBD1 (6 bases). The CDR3 consists of 16 residues. The germline V gene encodes CDR1 MNHEY and CDR2 SMNVEV (reference sequence). V was clipped by 3 bases and J by 6 bases, with 20 bases between them. As DNA, the CDR3 is TGTGCCAGCAGTTTTCTCGGACAGAACCCTCCTCATGGCTACACCTTC. It specifies CASSFLGQNPPHGYTF.

This clonotype was seen many times. The V gene is TRBV20-1, the J gene TRBJ2-4; TRBD1 aligns across 7 bases. V lost 5 bases and J lost 10; bases outside the gene matches: 11. The CDR3 is 13 amino acids. Per germline, CDR1 DFQATT and CDR2 SNEGSKA (reference sequence). The CDR3 is CSASPTGEWIQYF. The CDR3 DNA reads as TGCAGTGCTTCCCCTACAGGGGAGTGGATTCAGTACTTC.

This clonotype was detected a few times. A clone one base away is much larger, so this may be a read error. The V call is TRBV12-3 or TRBV12-4, the J call TRBJ2-1; 11 bases line up with TRBD2. CDR3 size: 16 residues. DNA for the CDR3: TGTGCCAGCAGTTTAAAGGGACTAGCGGCTTACAATGAGCGGTTCTTC. Encoded protein: CASSLKGLAAYNERFF.

This clonotype occurred many times. V is TRBV12-3 or TRBV12-4 and J is TRBJ2-2; TRBD2 aligns across 10 bases. CDR3 length: 15 amino acids. J was trimmed by 1 base and V by 5 bases; bases with no gene match: 1. The CDR3 region is CASSRTSGNTGELFF. For the CDR3, the DNA is TGTGCCAGCAGTAGGACTAGCGGGAACACCGGGGAGCTGTTTTTT.

The table lists this clonotype with a few counts. The gene calls are TRBV19 and TRBJ2-1, with D tentatively TRBD1 (5 bases). Trimming removed 7 bases from V and 4 bases from J, with 8 bases in between. CDR3 length equals 12 residues. Per germline, CDR1 LNHDA and CDR2 SQIVND (reference sequence). The CDR3 is CASTKGYNEQFF. The CDR3 nucleotides read TGTGCCAGTACTAAGGGGTACAATGAGCAGTTCTTC.

This clonotype was seen many times. The V and J genes are TRBV2 and TRBJ2-2, with D unclear. This CDR3 has 14 amino acids. V gave up 7 bases and J gave up 4 bases, with 13 bases separating them. Germline V lookup: CDR1 SNHLY, CDR2 FYNNEI. The CDR3 sequence is CASMPARRTGELFF. For the CDR3, the DNA is TGTGCCAGCATGCCCGCGCGGCGCACCGGGGAGCTGTTTTTT.

The chain is built from TRBV5-1 and TRBJ2-7; the D gene is possibly TRBD1 (7 bases). Deletions cut 4 bases from V and 2 bases from J, with 13 bases between. This CDR3 comprises 14 residues. CDR1 is SGHRS, CDR2 YFSETQ, per germline. The DNA of the CDR3 is TGCGCCAGCAGCACCTCAGGGGGGACCTACGAGCAGTACTTC. It encodes CASSTSGGTYEQYF.

This clonotype was detected many times. The chain combines TRBV11-2 with TRBJ2-1; D might be TRBD2 (6 bases). With 1 base removed from V and 6 bases from J, the gap between germline ends came to 13 bases. Germline loops: CDR1 SGHAT, CDR2 FQNNGV. This CDR3 region has 15 residues. CDR3: CASSLGGGVRNEQFF. The CDR3, as DNA: TGTGCCAGCAGCTTAGGGGGAGGTGTTCGCAATGAGCAGTTCTTC.